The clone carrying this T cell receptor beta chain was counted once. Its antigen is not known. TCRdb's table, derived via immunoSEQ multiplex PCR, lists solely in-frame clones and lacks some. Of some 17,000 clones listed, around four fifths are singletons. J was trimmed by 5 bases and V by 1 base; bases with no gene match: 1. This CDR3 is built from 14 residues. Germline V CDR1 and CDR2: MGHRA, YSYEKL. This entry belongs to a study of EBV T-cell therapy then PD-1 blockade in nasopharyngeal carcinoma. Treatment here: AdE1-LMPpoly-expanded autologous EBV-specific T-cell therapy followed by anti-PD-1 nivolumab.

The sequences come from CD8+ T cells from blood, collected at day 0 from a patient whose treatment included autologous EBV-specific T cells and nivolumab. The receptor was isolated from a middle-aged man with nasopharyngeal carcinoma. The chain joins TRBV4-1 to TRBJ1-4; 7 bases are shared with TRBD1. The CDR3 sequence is CASSQGDSNEKLFF. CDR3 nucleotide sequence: TGCGCCAGCAGCCAAGGGGACAGCAATGAAAAACTGTTTTTT.